Listed here are 10 T cell receptor beta chains from one sample, sequenced in a study of blood T cell repertoires in COVID-19. Produced via immunoSEQ multiplex PCR; TCRdb's table is partial and in-frame only. There are roughly 300,000 clones in the sample; 80% to 90% occur only once, and approximately 5.3% lies in the top ten. The material sequenced was PBMCs or T cells enriched from blood (not recorded which). These receptors originate from a woman younger than 45 who had recovered from COVID-19.

This clone was seen at least ten times. This chain uses TRBV4-2 with TRBJ1-5; D is ambiguous. In germline, CDR1 is LGHNA, CDR2 YNFKEQ. The V gene lost 0 bases and the J gene lost 5 bases, with 20 bases spanning the gap. CDR3 length equals 18 residues. CDR3: CASSQDPNGELLDQPQHF. For the CDR3, the DNA is TGTGCCAGCAGCCAAGATCCCAATGGGGAGCTTCTTGATCAGCCCCAGCATTTT.

The rearrangement joins TRBV19 to TRBJ1-6; no firm D call. Germline V gene lookup returns CDR1 LNHDA and CDR2 SQIVND (reference sequence). Trimming cost V 5 bases and J 9 bases, with 17 bases left between them. This CDR3 comprises 15 residues. This chain's CDR3 is CASSWLATSGSPLHF. DNA of the CDR3: TGTGCCAGTAGTTGGTTAGCCACTTCGGGTTCACCCCTCCACTTT. The full variable domain, its missing parts supplied by reference TRBV19 and TRBJ1-6, is DGGITQSPKYLFRKEGQNVTLSCEQNLNHDAMYWYRQDPGQGLRLIYYSQIVNDFQKGDIAEGYSVSREKKESFPLTVTSAQKNPTAFYLCASSWLATSGSPLHFGNGTRLTVT.

This sequence joins TRBV5-1 and TRBJ1-5; D gene unclear. This CDR3 has 15 amino acids. Germline values: CDR1 SGHRS, CDR2 YFSETQ. V was shortened by 0 bases and J by 6 bases, with 13 bases between the two germline ends. CDR3 sequence reads: CASSLDGEMGQPQHF. As DNA, the CDR3 is TGCGCCAGCAGCTTGGATGGGGAGATGGGTCAGCCCCAGCATTTT.

The rearrangement joins TRBV27 to TRBJ1-1, with D tentatively TRBD1 (6 bases). The length of the CDR3 is 14 residues. V shed 4 bases and J shed 4 bases, with 13 bases lying between them. Germline V CDR1 and CDR2: MNHEY, SMNVEV (reference sequence). The CDR3 coding sequence is TGTGCCAGCAGTTACAGGGAATATACCACTGAAGCTTTCTTT. It translates to CASSYREYTTEAFF.

The gene calls are TRBV16 and TRBJ1-2; maybe TRBD1 (5 bases). This CDR3 spans 15 amino acids. Germline V gene sequence: CDR1 KGHSY, CDR2 FQNENV. The ends were cut back, 3 bases at V and 6 bases at J, with 17 bases in the middle. The CDR3 DNA reads TGTGCCAGCAGCCACCAATCCCAGGGAATAGATGGCTACACCTTC. This translates into CASSHQSQGIDGYTF.

V gene TRBV29-1 combines with J gene TRBJ1-4; the D gene is possibly TRBD1 (6 bases). The V gene lost 8 bases and the J gene lost 1 base, with 11 bases spanning the gap. CDR3 length equals 13 residues. Per the germline V gene, CDR1 is SQVTM and CDR2 is ANQGSEA. The CDR3 here is CSWRGGTNEKLFF. The CDR3, as DNA: TGCAGCTGGAGAGGGGGAACTAATGAAAAACTGTTTTTT.

V and J are TRBV7-9 and TRBJ1-5, with 10 bases lining up with TRBD1. From germline, CDR1 is SEHNR and CDR2 FQNEAQ (reference sequence). J lost 7 bases, V lost 5 bases, and 8 bases had no gene match. The CDR3 sequence is 15 residues long. CDR3 DNA: TGTGCCAGCAGCCCCCAGACAGGGGGCGACCAGCCCCAGCATTTT. Protein: CASSPQTGGDQPQHF.

The V gene is TRBV12-3 or TRBV12-4, the J gene TRBJ2-2, with D unclear. Trimming removed 3 bases at V and 7 bases at J, with 9 bases between. The CDR3 totals 13 residues. The CDR3 sequence: CASSFGRVGELFF. The CDR3 DNA sequence: TGTGCCAGCAGTTTCGGTCGGGTCGGGGAGCTGTTTTTT.

The chain employs TRBV6-2 or TRBV6-3 and TRBJ1-2, with D possibly TRBD1 on 6 matching bases. The CDR3 runs to 13 residues. The V end was cut by 4 bases, the J end by 2 bases, with 8 bases between. Germline V CDR1 and CDR2: MNHEY, SVGEGT. The CDR3 DNA reads TGTGCCAGCAGTTCGGGGGGCAACTATGGCTACACCTTC. It specifies CASSSGGNYGYTF.

This chain connects TRBV7-9 to TRBJ1-6; the D is unclear. V lost 6 bases and J 7 bases, leaving 16 bases between the germline ends. Germline assignment: CDR1 SEHNR and CDR2 FQNEAQ (reference sequence). This CDR3 has 15 amino acids. The CDR3 sequence: CASRSKQDLNSPLHF. The DNA of the CDR3 is TGTGCCAGCAGGAGCAAGCAGGATCTAAATTCACCCCTCCACTTT. Filled out from reference TRBV7-9 and TRBJ1-6, the complete variable domain reads DTGVSQNPRHKITKRGQNVTFRCDPISEHNRLYWYRQTLGQGPEFLTYFQNEAQLEKSRLLSDRFSAERPKGSFSTLEIQRTEQGDSAMYLCASRSKQDLNSPLHFGNGTRLTVT.